One and the same sample provided the 20 T cell receptor beta chains below, sequenced in a study of CD8 T cells in ankylosing spondylitis. Study-level findings and limits: Blood of patients with ankylosing spondylitis appeared to be characterized by a TCR beta motif of several highly homologous variants.

TCRdb processed the 5' RACE reads anew with MiXCR; each CDR3 protein has one entry. The sample consists of about 220,000 distinct CDR3 sequences, 6% to 8.5% of them appearing once. Their target antigens are unknown. Sequenced: blood, either unsorted or a sorted T cell fraction (not recorded which). These receptor sequences come from a male donor with ankylosing spondylitis.

A word on this clonotype: A much larger clone differs from this one at a single base, so this may be a read error. The chain joins TRBV12-3 or TRBV12-4 to TRBJ2-2, with 7 bases matching TRBD2. This CDR3 comprises 14 residues. The V and J ends lost 5 bases and 6 bases, in that order; junction bases with no gene match: 6. In nucleotides, the CDR3 is TGTGCCAGCAGTCCGGGGGGATGGTCCGGGGAGCTGTTTTTT. Its protein is CASSPGGWSGELFF.

This clonotype has a count of ten or more. The CDR3 DNA reads TGCAGTGCTAGAGGGAGTAGCGGGAGGGAGACCCAGTACTTC. Residues: CSARGSSGRETQYF. The rearrangement uses TRBV20-1 and TRBJ2-5; 10 bases agree with TRBD2. This CDR3 has 14 residues. V shed 1 base and J 5 bases; nucleotides not matched to a gene: 4. Germline V lookup: CDR1 DFQATT, CDR2 SNEGSKA (reference sequence).

The chain joins TRBV27 to TRBJ2-7; no firm D call. V gave up 5 bases and J gave up 5 bases, with 13 bases separating them. Germline loops: CDR1 MNHEY, CDR2 SMNVEV (reference sequence). The CDR3 extends over 13 amino acids. CDR3 in amino acids: CASSPGFSHEQYF. For the CDR3, the DNA is TGTGCCAGCAGTCCCGGCTTTTCCCACGAGCAGTACTTC.

The table lists this clonotype with many counts. The chain employs TRBV19 and TRBJ2-4; D is ambiguous. Trimming took off 3 bases at V and 0 bases at J, with 12 bases between the two ends. CDR1 LNHDA and CDR2 SQIVND come from the germline V gene (reference sequence). This CDR3 has 16 residues. CDR3 sequence: CASSIDSWGAKNIQYF. In nucleotides, the CDR3 is TGTGCCAGTAGTATCGATTCTTGGGGAGCCAAAAACATTCAGTACTTC.

This clonotype was counted ten times or more. This chain connects TRBV4-1 to TRBJ2-2; TRBD1 aligns across 7 bases. V lost 1 base to trimming and J lost 7 bases; unmatched junction nucleotides: 9. The CDR3 contains 16 residues. CDR1 is MGHRA, CDR2 YSYEKL, per germline. This chain's CDR3 is CASSQGQGARSGELFF. The CDR3 DNA sequence: TGCGCCAGCAGCCAAGGACAGGGCGCAAGAAGCGGGGAGCTGTTTTTT.

This clonotype was recorded many times. This chain connects TRBV29-1 to TRBJ2-1, with TRBD2 identical over 7 bases. Trimming removed 1 base from V and 7 bases from J; junction bases left unmatched: 10. Germline V gene data show CDR1 as SQVTM and CDR2 as ANQGSEA. This CDR3 has 15 residues. The CDR3: CSVEGIQGGLNEQFF. For the CDR3, the DNA is TGCAGCGTTGAAGGAATTCAGGGAGGGCTTAATGAGCAGTTCTTC.

This clonotype rates as medium-sized. The rearrangement joins TRBV5-1 to TRBJ2-7; maybe TRBD2 (5 bases). V was cut by 2 bases and J by 0 bases, with 6 bases left in between. CDR1 is SGHRS and CDR2 is YFSETQ in the germline V gene. The CDR3 sequence is 13 residues long. The CDR3 here is CASSLGSSYEQYF. The CDR3 coding sequence is TGCGCCAGCAGCTTAGGGAGCTCCTACGAGCAGTACTTC.

CDR3 sequence: CASSRGFSPYNEQFF. For the CDR3, the DNA is TGTGCCAGTAGTCGAGGTTTCTCGCCCTACAATGAGCAGTTCTTC. V gene TRBV19 combines with J gene TRBJ2-1; D ambiguous. CDR3 length: 15 amino acids. Germline V gene data show CDR1 as LNHDA and CDR2 as SQIVND (reference sequence). V was trimmed by 5 bases and J by 2 bases, leaving 13 bases between them.

This clonotype showed up just a few times. The chain carries TRBV11-2 and TRBJ2-1; 8 positions agree with TRBD2. Trimming removed 3 bases from V and 7 bases from J; junction bases left unmatched: 11. This CDR3 is 16 amino acids long. From germline, CDR1 is SGHAT and CDR2 FQNNGV. CDR3 in amino acids: CASSLTSGSLGNEQFF. As DNA, the CDR3 is TGTGCCAGCAGCTTGACCAGCGGGAGCTTGGGGAATGAGCAGTTCTTC.

This clonotype was counted many times. The gene calls are TRBV12-3 or TRBV12-4 and TRBJ1-4; D remains ambiguous. Trimming removed 5 bases at V and 8 bases at J, with 18 bases between. CDR3 length: 15 amino acids. The CDR3 nucleotides are TGTGCCAGCAGTACGAACCGGGCCCTAGGGGAAAAACTGTTTTTT. Translation: CASSTNRALGEKLFF.

There are a few counts of this clonotype. V is TRBV4-3 and J is TRBJ1-1; unclear D gene. Trimming removed 0 bases from V and 1 base from J, with 6 bases in between. Germline lookup yields CDR1 LGHNA and CDR2 YSLEER. CDR3 length: 14 amino acids. The CDR3 DNA reads as TGCGCCAGCAGCCAAGATGTGGGGAACACTGAAGCTTTCTTT. Its translation: CASSQDVGNTEAFF.

The sample holds a few counts of this clonotype. Here the CDR3 reads CASSQSRGGTGTDTQYF. The CDR3 DNA sequence: TGTGCCAGCAGCCAATCTAGGGGGGGAACGGGTACGGATACGCAGTATTTT. The J gene is TRBJ2-3, the V gene TRBV4-2, with D possibly TRBD2 on 7 matching bases. Germline V gene lookup returns CDR1 LGHNA and CDR2 YNFKEQ. This CDR3 has 17 residues. With 2 bases removed from V and 6 bases from J, the gap between germline ends came to 21 bases.

This clonotype showed up many times. The rearrangement uses TRBV9 and TRBJ2-2; perhaps TRBD2 as D (6 bases). CDR1 and CDR2 (germline): SGDLS, YYNGEE. Trimming shortened V by 3 bases and J by 7 bases, and 13 bases separated the two germline ends. This CDR3 comprises 14 residues. CDR3 coding DNA: TGTGCCAGCAGCGCAGCCCCGGGAGACGGGGAGCTGTTTTTT. Translated: CASSAAPGDGELFF.

This clonotype was picked up many times. The chain links TRBV10-3 to TRBJ2-5; possibly TRBD2 for D (6 bases). V dropped 11 bases and J dropped 2 bases, with 18 bases sitting between them. Germline V gene sequence: CDR1 ENHRY, CDR2 SYGVKD. The CDR3 runs 14 residues. CDR3 amino acids: CAASKVEGQETQYF. The CDR3 DNA sequence: TGTGCCGCCTCGAAGGTGGAGGGGCAAGAGACCCAGTACTTC.

This clonotype came up many times. V gene TRBV7-9 combines with J gene TRBJ2-3; D call uncertain. The V end lost 8 bases, the J end lost 2 bases, and 11 bases lay between the germline ends. Germline V gives CDR1 SEHNR, CDR2 FQNEAQ (reference sequence). This CDR3 has 13 amino acids. The CDR3 region is CASPFLDTDTQYF. DNA for the CDR3: TGTGCCAGCCCCTTCCTAGACACAGATACGCAGTATTTT.

This clonotype occurred many times. This chain connects TRBV12-3 or TRBV12-4 to TRBJ1-1; D unresolved. Trimming stripped 8 bases from V and 6 bases from J, with 19 bases between. The CDR3 totals 14 residues. The CDR3 here is CASRIGFGLSEAFF. As DNA, the CDR3 is TGTGCCAGCCGAATCGGTTTCGGGCTCTCTGAAGCTTTCTTT.

Ten or more counts support this clonotype. The rearrangement uses TRBV10-1 and TRBJ2-3; D unclear. Germline V gene sequence: CDR1 WNHNN, CDR2 SYGVQD (reference sequence). The CDR3 is made up of 15 amino acids. Trimming shortened V by 3 bases and J by 4 bases, and 14 bases separated the two germline ends. CDR3 sequence: CASSDSKVLSDTQYF. The CDR3 DNA is TGCGCCAGCAGTGATTCCAAGGTGTTGTCAGATACGCAGTATTTT.

In this sample, this clonotype turned up many times. The chain is built from TRBV6-5 and TRBJ2-7, with D perhaps matching TRBD1 (5 bases). CDR1 MNHEY and CDR2 SVGAGI come from the germline V gene. Trimming removed 0 bases at V and 3 bases at J, with 15 bases between. The CDR3 has 16 amino acids. CDR3 in amino acids: CASSYSTGALIYEQYF. Written as DNA, the CDR3 is TGTGCCAGCAGTTACTCGACTGGGGCCTTGATCTACGAGCAGTACTTC.

This clonotype has at least ten counts. This chain links TRBV10-2 with TRBJ2-1; D not resolved. The CDR3 runs to 14 residues. The V gene's germline CDR1 is WSHSY and CDR2 SAAADI. Trimming removed 3 bases at V and 7 bases at J, with 13 bases between. CDR3 residues: CASSDQMPRNEQFF. The CDR3 nucleotides read TGCGCCAGCAGTGATCAAATGCCTAGAAATGAGCAGTTCTTC.

The rearrangement uses TRBV7-9 and TRBJ1-1; D possibly corresponds to TRBD1 (5 bases). Trimming removed 9 bases from V and 0 bases from J, with 11 bases in between. CDR3 length: 13 amino acids. The germline gives CDR1 SEHNR, CDR2 FQNEAQ (reference sequence). In DNA form, the CDR3 reads TGTGCCAGTCGACAGTCCATGAACACTGAAGCTTTCTTT. Encoded protein: CASRQSMNTEAFF.